This TCR beta chain is from a study of post-analysis software for immune sequencing data (dated by TCRdb to about 2015). Concerning the study at large: Recorded disease courses included relapsing-remitting, secondary progressive and progressive-relapsing multiple sclerosis, with some patients lacking subtype annotation. A subset of samples was prepared in parallel using single-end sample barcoding, then pooled and co-amplified after Illumina adapter ligation. Patient repertoires were compared against over ten previously published healthy control repertoires from donors aged roughly 6 to 25 years.

General findings and caveats noted by the study authors: Normalized Chao1 diversity was significantly lower in multiple sclerosis patients than controls, suggesting substantial peripheral T-cell clonal expansion. The control group was slightly older than the multiple sclerosis patient group. Patients showed significantly higher frequencies than controls for about five TRBV segments, among them TRBV5-6, TRBV5-1 and TRBV20-1. Strong co-clustering of samples prepared in the same batch was shown by direct clustering with F measure, prompting a batch-effect correction.

The V end gives up 5 bases and the J end 5 bases, leaving 4 bases in the junction not matched to a gene. From cysteine to phenylalanine, the CDR3 is 13 amino acids long. The retained sequence is limited to the CDR3, 39 bases, with the frame set at the first base. CDR1 MNHEY and CDR2 SVGAGI were looked up in the germline V gene. To demonstrate the VDJtools post-analysis software, the study profiled TCR beta repertoires from the peripheral blood of 10 to 15 young patients with multiple sclerosis. The multiple sclerosis patients were children and adolescents ranging in age from roughly 6 to 15 years. This clonotype was seen more than once but under ten times. Which antigen it targets is not known. No quality values exist for individual bases; no much larger clone is one base distant. The protocol used for the library was PCR. The listed sequencing device is Illumina HiSeq 2500. To reduce PCR and sequencing biases, unique molecular identifiers were built into the TCR beta cDNA libraries. Per 1 to 10 million input T cells, roughly 500,000 cDNA molecules were obtained, such that each molecule approximated one T cell. The patient libraries were prepared and sequenced with the same protocol used for the earlier healthy control dataset. Samples belonging to the same batch were prepared together, multiplexed and sequenced on a shared HiSeq lane. Turning to the authors' computational methods: MIGEC handled the raw barcoded reads, throwing out single-read molecular identifier groups before consensus assembly and CDR3 extraction. Clonotype tables were post-analysed with VDJtools, normalizing diversity by down-sampling all datasets to the smallest sample size. Repertoire overlap clustering matched CDR3 amino acid but not nucleotide sequences to correct batch-related cross-sample contamination. Through fastp at Q25 and MiXCR, TCRdb rebuilt clones from the public reads, retaining in-frame beta chains. Every distinct CDR3 protein forms one entry, paired with its most common genes and DNA. These V and J calls are TCRdb output, not the study's own analysis. The sample includes roughly 800,000 distinct CDR3 sequences, with roughly 27% observed a single time. Approximately 0.6% of the sample is in the top ten clones.

The V and J segments used are TRBV6-5 and TRBJ2-7, with 9 junctional bases fitting TRBD1. Sequences were obtained from blood. This receptor was taken from a girl aged 5 to 17 with multiple sclerosis. For the CDR3, the sequence is CASSQDRGHEQYF. The nucleotides read TGTGCCAGCAGTCAGGACAGGGGTCACGAGCAGTACTTC.